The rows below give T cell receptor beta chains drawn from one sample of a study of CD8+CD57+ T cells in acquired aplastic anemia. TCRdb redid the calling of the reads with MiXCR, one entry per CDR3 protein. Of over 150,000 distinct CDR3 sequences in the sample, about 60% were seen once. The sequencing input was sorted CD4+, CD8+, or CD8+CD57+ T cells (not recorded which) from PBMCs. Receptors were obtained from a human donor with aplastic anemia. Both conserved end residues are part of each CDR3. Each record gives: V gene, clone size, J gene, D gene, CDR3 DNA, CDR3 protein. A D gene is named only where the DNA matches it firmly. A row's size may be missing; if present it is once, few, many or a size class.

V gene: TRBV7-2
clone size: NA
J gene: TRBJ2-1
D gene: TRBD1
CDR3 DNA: TGTGCCAGCAGCTCCGCCGGGACAGAGCATGAGCAGTTCTTC
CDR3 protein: CASSSAGTEHEQFF

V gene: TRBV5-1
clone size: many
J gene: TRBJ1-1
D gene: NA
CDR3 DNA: TGCGCCAGCAGCCAACTTCCTCAGGGGCACATGAACACTGAAGCTTTCTTT
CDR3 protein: CASSQLPQGHMNTEAFF

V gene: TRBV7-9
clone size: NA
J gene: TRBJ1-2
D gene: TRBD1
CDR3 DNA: TGTGCCAGCAGCTTAGTTGACAGGGGATATGGCTACACCTTC
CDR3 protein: CASSLVDRGYGYTF

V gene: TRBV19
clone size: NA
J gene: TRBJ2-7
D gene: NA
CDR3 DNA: TGTGCCAGTAGCCTTCGGGGCAGTAAGGCCTACGAGCAGTACTTC
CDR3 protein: CASSLRGSKAYEQYF

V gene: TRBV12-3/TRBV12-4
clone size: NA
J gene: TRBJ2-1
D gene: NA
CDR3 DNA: TGTGCCAGCAGTCCCCCTCTTGGTGAGCAGTTCTTC
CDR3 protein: CASSPPLGEQFF

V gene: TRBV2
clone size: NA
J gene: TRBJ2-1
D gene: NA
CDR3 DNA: TGTGCCAGCAGTAAAGACTTCTACAATGAGCAGTTCTTC
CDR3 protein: CASSKDFYNEQFF

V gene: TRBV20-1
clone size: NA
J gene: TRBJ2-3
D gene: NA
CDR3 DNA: TGCAGTGCTAGCTACGGCACAGATACGCAGTATTTT
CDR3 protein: CSASYGTDTQYF

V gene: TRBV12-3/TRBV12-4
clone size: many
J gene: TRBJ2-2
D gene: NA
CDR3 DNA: TGTGCCAGCAGTTTCCTGTCCTACACCGGGGAGCTGTTTTTT
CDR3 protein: CASSFLSYTGELFF

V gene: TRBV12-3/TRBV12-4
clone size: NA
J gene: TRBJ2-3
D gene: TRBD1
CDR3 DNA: TGTGCCAGCAGATCGGGACAGGGCCATACGCAGTATTTT
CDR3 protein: CASRSGQGHTQYF

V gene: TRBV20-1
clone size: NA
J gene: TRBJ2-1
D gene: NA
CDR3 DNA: TGCAGCATCGTCTTATTCGAAGCGGCCAATGAGCAGTTCTTC
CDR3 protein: CSIVLFEAANEQFF

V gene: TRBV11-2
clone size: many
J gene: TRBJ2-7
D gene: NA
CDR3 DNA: TGTGCCAGCAGTCCCGGTCCGGACGACGAGCAGTACTTC
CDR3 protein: CASSPGPDDEQYF

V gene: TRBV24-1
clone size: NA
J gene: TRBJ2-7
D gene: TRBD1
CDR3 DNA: TGTGCCACCAGTAAAGGCGGACAGGGTTCTTCCTACGAGCAGTACTTC
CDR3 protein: CATSKGGQGSSYEQYF

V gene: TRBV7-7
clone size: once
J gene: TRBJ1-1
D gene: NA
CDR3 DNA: TGTGCCAGCAGCTTCAACATGAACACTGAAGCTTTCTTT
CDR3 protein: CASSFNMNTEAFF

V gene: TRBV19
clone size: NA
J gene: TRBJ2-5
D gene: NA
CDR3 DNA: TGTGCCAGTAGTATAGGGGCTAAAGAGACCCAGTACTTC
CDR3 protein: CASSIGAKETQYF

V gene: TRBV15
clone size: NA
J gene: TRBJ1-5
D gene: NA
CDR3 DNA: TGTGCCACCAGCAGTCAAGCAAGGTCAGGCAATCAGCCCCAGCATTTT
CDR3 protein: CATSSQARSGNQPQHF

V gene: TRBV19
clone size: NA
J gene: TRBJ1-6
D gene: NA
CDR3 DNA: TGTGCCAGTAGTCAGGGTCAAGTCAATTCACCCCTCCACTTT
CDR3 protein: CASSQGQVNSPLHF

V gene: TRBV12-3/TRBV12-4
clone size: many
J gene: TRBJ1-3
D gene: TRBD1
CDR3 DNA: TGTGCCAGCACGGGACAGGGGGAATTTGGAAACACCATATATTTT
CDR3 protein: CASTGQGEFGNTIYF

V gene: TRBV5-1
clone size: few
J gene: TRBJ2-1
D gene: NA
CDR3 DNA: TGCGCCAGCAGCTTGGGTCCAGCAGGCGACAATGAGCAGTTCTTC
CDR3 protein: CASSLGPAGDNEQFF

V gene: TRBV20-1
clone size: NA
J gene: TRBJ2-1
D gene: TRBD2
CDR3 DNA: TGCAGTGGTGCGGGACTAGCGGCCAATGAGCAGTTCTTC
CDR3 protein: CSGAGLAANEQFF

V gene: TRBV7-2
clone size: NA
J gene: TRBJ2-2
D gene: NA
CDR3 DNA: TGTGCCAGCAGCTTAGCGCCAAGGACAGTAAGCACCGGGGAGCTGTTTTTT
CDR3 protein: CASSLAPRTVSTGELFF

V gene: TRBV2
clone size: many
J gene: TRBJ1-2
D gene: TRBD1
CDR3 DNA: TGTGCCAGCAGGGATATCCGGGACAGGGAATTGGGCGGCTACACCTTC
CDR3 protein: CASRDIRDRELGGYTF

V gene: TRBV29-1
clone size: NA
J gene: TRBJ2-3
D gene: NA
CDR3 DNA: TGCAGCGTTGACCCGGGGAACGCGCAGTATTTT
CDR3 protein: CSVDPGNAQYF

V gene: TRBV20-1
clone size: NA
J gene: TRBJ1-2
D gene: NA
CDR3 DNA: TGCAGTGCTAGCGACAGCTCCTATGGCTACACCTTC
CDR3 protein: CSASDSSYGYTF

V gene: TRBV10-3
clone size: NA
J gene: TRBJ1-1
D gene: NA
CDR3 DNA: TGTGCCATCAAGAGCCAGGAGAACACTGAAGCTTTCTTT
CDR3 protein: CAIKSQENTEAFF

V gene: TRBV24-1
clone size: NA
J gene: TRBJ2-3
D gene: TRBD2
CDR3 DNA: TGTGCCACCAGTGCAGGGACTAGCGGCTACACAGATACGCAGTATTTT
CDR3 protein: CATSAGTSGYTDTQYF

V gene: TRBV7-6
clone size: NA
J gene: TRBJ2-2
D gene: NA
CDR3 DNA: TGTGCCAGCACTGGTGAAGCCACCGGGGAGCTGTTTTTT
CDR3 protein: CASTGEATGELFF

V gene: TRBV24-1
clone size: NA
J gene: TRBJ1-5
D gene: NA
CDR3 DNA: TGTGCCACCAGCGCCGACGGGCCTCAGCCCCAGCATTTT
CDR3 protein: CATSADGPQPQHF

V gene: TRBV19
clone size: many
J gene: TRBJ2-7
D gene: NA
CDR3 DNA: TGTGCCAGTAGTATCGGAGGTAGGGGGGCCGCCTACGAGCAGTACTTC
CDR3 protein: CASSIGGRGAAYEQYF

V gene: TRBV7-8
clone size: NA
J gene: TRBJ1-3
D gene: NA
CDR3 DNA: TGTGCCAGCAGCTCGTTTTCCGGGGAGGGCGGAAACACCATATATTTT
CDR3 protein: CASSSFSGEGGNTIYF

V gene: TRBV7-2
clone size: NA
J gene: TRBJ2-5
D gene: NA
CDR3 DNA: TGTGCCAGCAGCCCCCGACAAATGTACCAAGAGACCCAGTACTTC
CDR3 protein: CASSPRQMYQETQYF

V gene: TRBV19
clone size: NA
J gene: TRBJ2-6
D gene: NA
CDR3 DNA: TGTGCCAGTAGTTGGCCTCAGGGGTCTGGGGCCAACGTCCTGACTTTC
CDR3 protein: CASSWPQGSGANVLTF

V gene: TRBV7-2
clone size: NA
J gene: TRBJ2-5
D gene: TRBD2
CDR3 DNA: TGTGCCAGCAGCTTAGGCACTAGCGGGATGGGGGAGACCCAGTACTTC
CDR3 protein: CASSLGTSGMGETQYF

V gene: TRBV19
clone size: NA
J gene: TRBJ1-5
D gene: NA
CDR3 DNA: TGTGCCAGTAGTAAGGAGAGGAGGCAGCCCCAGCATTTT
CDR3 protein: CASSKERRQPQHF

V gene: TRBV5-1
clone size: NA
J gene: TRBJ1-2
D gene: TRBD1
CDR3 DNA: TGCGCCAGCAGCTTGACAGGGGTGGATGGCTACACCTTC
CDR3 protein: CASSLTGVDGYTF

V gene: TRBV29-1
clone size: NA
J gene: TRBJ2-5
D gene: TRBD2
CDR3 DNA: TGCAGCGTTGGGGAGACTAGCGGGAGTTGGGAGACCCAGTACTTC
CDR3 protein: CSVGETSGSWETQYF

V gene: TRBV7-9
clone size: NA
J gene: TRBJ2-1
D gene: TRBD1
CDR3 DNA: TGTGCCAGCAGCATCCGGGACAGAGTATACAATGAGCAGTTCTTC
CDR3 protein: CASSIRDRVYNEQFF

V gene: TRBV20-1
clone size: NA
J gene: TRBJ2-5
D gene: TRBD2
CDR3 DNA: TGCAGTGCTACTCGAGCGGGAGGCCCTGAGACCCAGTACTTC
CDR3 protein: CSATRAGGPETQYF

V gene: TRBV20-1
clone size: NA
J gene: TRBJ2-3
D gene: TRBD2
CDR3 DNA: TGCAGTGCTAGTAGGCCGGGGGGGGGAGATACGCAGTATTTT
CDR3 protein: CSASRPGGGDTQYF

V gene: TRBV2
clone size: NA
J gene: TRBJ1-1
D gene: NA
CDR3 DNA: TGTGCCAGCAGTCAAACCTACGGGGGGACTGAAGCTTTCTTT
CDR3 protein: CASSQTYGGTEAFF

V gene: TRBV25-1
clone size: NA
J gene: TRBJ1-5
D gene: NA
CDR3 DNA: TGTGCCAGCACTCGAAGAGAGGGGACACCTTATTATAGCAATCAGCCCCAGCATTTT
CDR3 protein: CASTRREGTPYYSNQPQHF

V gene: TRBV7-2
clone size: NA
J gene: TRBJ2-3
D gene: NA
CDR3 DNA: TGTGCCAGCAGCTTAGGCGACCTATTGGCAGATACGCAGTATTTT
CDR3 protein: CASSLGDLLADTQYF

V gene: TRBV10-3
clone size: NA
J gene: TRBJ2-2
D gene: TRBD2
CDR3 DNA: TGTGCCATACAAGCGGCGGGACTAAACACCGGGGAGCTGTTTTTT
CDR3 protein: CAIQAAGLNTGELFF

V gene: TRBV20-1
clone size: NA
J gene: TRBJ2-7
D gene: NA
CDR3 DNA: TGCAGTGGGTTGGGGGGAGCTTCCTACGAGCAGTACTTC
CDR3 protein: CSGLGGASYEQYF

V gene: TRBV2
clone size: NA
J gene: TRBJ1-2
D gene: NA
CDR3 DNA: TGTGCCAGCAGCCCGGGACCGACTACTAACTATGGCTACACCTTC
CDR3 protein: CASSPGPTTNYGYTF

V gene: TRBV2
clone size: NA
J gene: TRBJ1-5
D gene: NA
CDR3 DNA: TGTGCCAGCAGCGCCAATGGTGAGAATCAGCCCCAGCATTTT
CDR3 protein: CASSANGENQPQHF

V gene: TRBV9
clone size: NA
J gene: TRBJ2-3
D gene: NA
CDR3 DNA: TGTGCCAGCAGCGTAGGGGGCTACGGGACAGATACGCAGTATTTT
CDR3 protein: CASSVGGYGTDTQYF

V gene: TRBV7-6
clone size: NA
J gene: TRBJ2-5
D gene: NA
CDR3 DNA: TGTGCCAGCAGCTCCACCCCGGGAGAAGAGACCCAGTACTTC
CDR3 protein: CASSSTPGEETQYF

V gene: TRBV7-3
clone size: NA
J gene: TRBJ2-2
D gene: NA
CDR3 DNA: TGTGCCAGCAGCGCGACGACCCGGACCGGGGAGCTGTTTTTT
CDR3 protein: CASSATTRTGELFF

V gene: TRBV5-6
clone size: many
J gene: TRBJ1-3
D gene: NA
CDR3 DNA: TGTGCCAGCAGCTTGTGGGGTTTGAACACCATATATTTT
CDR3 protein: CASSLWGLNTIYF

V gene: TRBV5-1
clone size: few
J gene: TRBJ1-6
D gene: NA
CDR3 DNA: TGCGCCAGCAGCAGGGACCATCCAGAACCCCTCCACTTT
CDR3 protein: CASSRDHPEPLHF

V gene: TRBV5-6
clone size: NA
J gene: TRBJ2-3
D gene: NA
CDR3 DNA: TGTGCCAGCAGCATCGCAGATACGCAGTATTTT
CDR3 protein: CASSIADTQYF

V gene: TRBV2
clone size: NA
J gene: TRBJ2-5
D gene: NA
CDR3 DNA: TGTGCCAGCTCCAGTGATTGGGTCGGAGAGACCCAGTACTTC
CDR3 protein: CASSSDWVGETQYF

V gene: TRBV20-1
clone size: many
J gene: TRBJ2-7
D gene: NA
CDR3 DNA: TGCAGTGCTAGAGTTGCCGCCGGGGGCTCCTACGAGCAGTACTTC
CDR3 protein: CSARVAAGGSYEQYF

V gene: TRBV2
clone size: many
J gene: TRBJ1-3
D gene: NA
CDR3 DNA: TGTGCCAGCAGTGAAGGGATTAGGACCTCTGGAAACACCATATATTTT
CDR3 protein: CASSEGIRTSGNTIYF